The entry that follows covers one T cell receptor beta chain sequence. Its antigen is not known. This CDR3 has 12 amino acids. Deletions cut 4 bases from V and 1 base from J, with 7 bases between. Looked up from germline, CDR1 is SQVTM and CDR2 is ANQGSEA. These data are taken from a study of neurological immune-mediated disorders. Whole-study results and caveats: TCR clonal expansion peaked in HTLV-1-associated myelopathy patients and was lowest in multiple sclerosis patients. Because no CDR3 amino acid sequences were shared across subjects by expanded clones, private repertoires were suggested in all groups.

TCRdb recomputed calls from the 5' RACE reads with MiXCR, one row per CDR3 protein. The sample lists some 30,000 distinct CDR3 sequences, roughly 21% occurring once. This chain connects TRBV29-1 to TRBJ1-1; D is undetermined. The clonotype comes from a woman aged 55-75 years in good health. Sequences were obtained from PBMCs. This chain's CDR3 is CSVGQPNTEAFF. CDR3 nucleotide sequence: TGCAGCGTTGGACAACCGAACACTGAAGCTTTCTTT.